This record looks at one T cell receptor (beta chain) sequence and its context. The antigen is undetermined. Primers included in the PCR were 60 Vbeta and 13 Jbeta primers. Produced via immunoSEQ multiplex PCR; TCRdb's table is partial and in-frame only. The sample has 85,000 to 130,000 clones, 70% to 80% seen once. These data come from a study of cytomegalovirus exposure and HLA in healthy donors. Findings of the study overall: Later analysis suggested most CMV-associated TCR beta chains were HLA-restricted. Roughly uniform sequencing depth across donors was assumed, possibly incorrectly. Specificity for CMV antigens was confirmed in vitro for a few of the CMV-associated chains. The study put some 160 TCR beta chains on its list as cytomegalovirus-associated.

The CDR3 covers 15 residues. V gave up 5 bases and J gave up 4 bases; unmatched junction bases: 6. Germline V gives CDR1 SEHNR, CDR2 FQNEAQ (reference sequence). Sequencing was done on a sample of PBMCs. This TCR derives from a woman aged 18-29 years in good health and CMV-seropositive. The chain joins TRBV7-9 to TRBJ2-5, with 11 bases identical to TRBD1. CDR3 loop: CASSVGQGAGETQYF. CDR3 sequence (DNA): TGTGCCAGCAGCGTAGGACAGGGGGCAGGAGAGACCCAGTACTTC.